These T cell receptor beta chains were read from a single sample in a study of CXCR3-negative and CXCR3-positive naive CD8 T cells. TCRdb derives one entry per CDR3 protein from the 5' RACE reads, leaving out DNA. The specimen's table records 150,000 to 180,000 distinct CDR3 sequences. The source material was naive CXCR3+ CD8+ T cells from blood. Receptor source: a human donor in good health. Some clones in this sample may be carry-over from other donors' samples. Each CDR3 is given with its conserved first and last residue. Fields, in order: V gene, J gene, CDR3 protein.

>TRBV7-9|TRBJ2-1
CASSLLAGDDEQFF
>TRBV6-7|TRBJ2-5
CASRYRLAGSQETQYF
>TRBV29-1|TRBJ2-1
CSVQREMDEQFF
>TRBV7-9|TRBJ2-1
CASSLTNEQFF
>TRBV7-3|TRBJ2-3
CASSPIAGGADTQYF
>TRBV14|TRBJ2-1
CASSQGGEQFF
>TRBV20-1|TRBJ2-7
CSAPPPPGLAGLEGSYEQYF
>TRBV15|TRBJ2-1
CATSLRTSGRYNEQFF
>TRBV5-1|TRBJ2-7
CASSFPDRAYEQYF
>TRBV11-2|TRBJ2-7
CASSLEGGNYEQYF
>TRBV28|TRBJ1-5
CASSLFLGWTGPAQHF
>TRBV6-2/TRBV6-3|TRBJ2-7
CASSYWTGDEQYF
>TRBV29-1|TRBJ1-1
CSVEDWGRGRVNTEAFF
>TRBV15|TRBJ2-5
CATRKQGWETQYF
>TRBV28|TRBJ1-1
CASSPHTEAFF
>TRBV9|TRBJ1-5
CASSVSGARGQPQHF
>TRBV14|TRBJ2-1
CASSQASFYNEQFF
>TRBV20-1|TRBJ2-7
CSARTSASYEQYF
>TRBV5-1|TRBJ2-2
CASIQDIVTGELFF
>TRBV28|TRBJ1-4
CASSTGHPAANEKLFF
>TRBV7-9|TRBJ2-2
CASSPLLFGGSPGELFF
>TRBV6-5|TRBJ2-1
CASKMVGLYNEQFF
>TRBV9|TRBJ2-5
CASSVGASGGPRLQETQYF
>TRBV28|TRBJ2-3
CASSPREGESDTQYF
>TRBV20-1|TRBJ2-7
CSPGGGTPSYEQYF
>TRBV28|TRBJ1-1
CASSAGTGWTEAFF